This T cell receptor (beta chain) was sequenced during a study of blood T cell repertoires in COVID-19. Background on the study: Nucleic acid was either cDNA or gDNA, and it came from T cells, B-cell-depleted T cells, or PBMCs.

Seattle's cohort entered during active infection and was followed longitudinally. Measured with immunoSEQ multiplex PCR; TCRdb has only the in-frame clones, and not every one. The profile shows 350,000 to 500,000 clones, 70% to 90% of them singletons. Between the trimmed V and J ends, which lost 3 bases and 5 bases, there was a span of 13 bases. Germline CDR1 reads MGHDK; CDR2 reads SYGVNS. This CDR3 spans 14 amino acids. The TCR originated in a man aged 18 to 30 with COVID-19, enrolled during active disease. The material sequenced was peripheral blood. The V gene is TRBV25-1, the J gene TRBJ1-2; D call uncertain. CDR3 region: CASSEGIARYGYTF. In nucleotides, the CDR3 is TGTGCCAGCAGTGAGGGGATAGCGCGGTATGGCTACACCTTC.